Sequencing of this T cell receptor (beta chain) was carried out in a study of memory CD4+ T cells and cytomegalovirus serostatus. Study information: This sample comes from healthy Belgian adults, about nine CMV seropositive, 24 seronegative.

The sort gate was single viable CD3+CD4+CD8-CD45RO+ cells for memory CD4+ T cells. CD4+ T cells were isolated by positive magnetic selection. The germline gives CDR1 MDHEN, CDR2 SYDVKM. Trimming took 5 bases from V and 8 from J, leaving 15 bases between them. This CDR3 has 13 residues. Data came from immunoSEQ multiplex PCR; TCRdb stores just in-frame clones and leaves some out. In the table there are 60,000 to 75,000 clones, roughly 80% of which are singletons. As concerns this clone: Its antigen is still unknown.

General observations from the study: Suggested: most of the CMV-linked TCR signature lies in CD4+ memory cells.

V and J are TRBV28 and TRBJ2-5; D unclear. The receptor's source is an adult in good health and CMV-seronegative. Some clones in this sample may be carry-over from other donors' samples. Sequenced material: memory CD4+ T cells from blood. DNA of the CDR3: TGTGCCAGCAGTGGCTCAGGTCAGCCAACCCAGTACTTC. This codes for CASSGSGQPTQYF.